What follows are 29 T cell receptor beta chains derived from one specimen sequenced in a study of shared clonotypes between healthy human individuals. This table comes from immunoSEQ multiplex PCR, and its TCRdb copy is limited to in-frame clones, with some not included. The table includes approximately 2.1 million clones, 85% to 95% detected once. Sequencing was carried out using naive CD4+ T cells from PBMCs. Subset noted: CD45RA+ positively selected. The receptor source for this set is a man younger than 35 in good health. Some clones in this sample may be carry-over from other donors' samples.

This chain joins TRBV4-1 and TRBJ1-1, with no clear D. Trimming left V 0 bases short and J 0 bases short, with 5 bases between. The V gene's germline CDR1 is MGHRA and CDR2 YSYEKL. CDR3 length: 14 amino acids. The CDR3 reads CASSQERMNTEAFF. CDR3 in DNA: TGCGCCAGCAGCCAAGAACGGATGAACACTGAAGCTTTCTTT.

Only one count was recorded for this clone. V gene TRBV5-4 combines with J gene TRBJ2-5; D might be TRBD2 (7 bases). V lost 0 bases to trimming and J lost 6 bases, with 12 bases between them. CDR3 length equals 14 residues. CDR1 is SGHNT, CDR2 YYREEE, per germline (reference sequence). CDR3 in DNA: TGTGCCAGCAGCTTGGAGGGGGGGAGTCAGACCCAGTACTTC. Translation gives CASSLEGGSQTQYF.

On this clone itself: Within the sample, other DNA sequences also encode this same CDR3. This chain joins TRBV19 and TRBJ1-1; D not resolved. The V gene lost 1 base and the J gene lost 1 base, with 10 bases spanning the gap. Germline CDR1 reads LNHDA; CDR2 reads SQIVND (reference sequence). This CDR3 comprises 15 residues. DNA for the CDR3: TGTGCCAGTAGTATAGGGGGAGGGTCGAACACTGAAGCTTTCTTT. It encodes CASSIGGGSNTEAFF.

In this sample, this clone turned up once. The DNA for the CDR3 is TGTGCCAGCAGCCGGACAGGGGGCGAGCAGTACTTC. Its protein is CASSRTGGEQYF. The V gene is TRBV5-4, the J gene TRBJ2-7; TRBD1 agrees at 10 bases. Germline CDR1 and CDR2: SGHNT and YYREEE (reference sequence). V lost 4 bases and J lost 6; bases outside the gene matches: 1. There are 12 residues in the CDR3. Full variable domain (outside the CDR3, taken from reference TRBV5-4 and TRBJ2-7): ETGVTQSPTHLIKTRGQQVTLRCSSQSGHNTVSWYQQALGQGPQFIFQYYREEENGRGNFPPRFSGLQFPNYSSELNVNALELDDSALYLCASSRTGGEQYFGPGTRLTVT.

V is TRBV7-2 and J is TRBJ2-7; tentative D call: TRBD1 (6 bases). The CDR3 runs to 15 residues. Germline CDR1 and CDR2: SGHTA and FQGNSA. Trimming took 5 bases from V and 0 from J, leaving 14 bases between them. CDR3 sequence reads: CASSPGVWFSYEQYF. The CDR3 coding sequence is TGTGCCAGCAGCCCAGGGGTCTGGTTCTCCTACGAGCAGTACTTC. The whole variable domain, remainder taken from reference TRBV7-2 and TRBJ2-7, is GAGVSQSPSNKVTEKGKDVELRCDPISGHTALYWYRQSLGQGLEFLIYFQGNSAPDKSGLPSDRFSAERTGGSVSTLTIQRTQQEDSAVYLCASSPGVWFSYEQYFGPGTRLTVT.

The chain has TRBV28 and TRBJ1-4; D is possibly TRBD1 (5 bases). The V gene lost 2 bases and the J gene lost 7 bases, with 11 bases spanning the gap. The CDR3 loop spans 14 amino acids. Germline CDR1 reads MDHEN; CDR2 reads SYDVKM. The CDR3, as DNA: TGTGCCAGCAGTTTAGGGGGGACCGGTGAAAAACTGTTTTTT. Its protein is CASSLGGTGEKLFF.

The rearrangement joins TRBV5-1 to TRBJ1-1; D is uncertain. CDR1 and CDR2 (germline): SGHRS, YFSETQ. The V gene lost 3 bases and the J gene lost 1 base, with 19 bases spanning the gap. The CDR3 length is 17 residues. CDR3 sequence: CASSSPREAAANTEAFF. CDR3 DNA: TGCGCCAGCAGCTCGCCAAGAGAGGCAGCGGCGAACACTGAAGCTTTCTTT.

The chain recombines TRBV29-1 with TRBJ2-7; no reliable D call. Germline V CDR1 and CDR2: SQVTM, ANQGSEA. The CDR3 sequence is 11 residues long. Trimming cost V 5 bases and J 0 bases, with 5 bases left between them. This chain's CDR3 is CSVRSSYEQYF. CDR3 DNA: TGCAGCGTTCGGTCCTCCTACGAGCAGTACTTC.

The chain has TRBV6-1 and TRBJ1-2; D is undetermined. Trimming removed 1 base at V and 5 bases at J, with 5 bases between. The CDR3 contains 12 residues. Germline V gene data show CDR1 as MNHNS and CDR2 as SASEGT. CDR3: CASSEEPYGYTF. The CDR3 DNA follows: TGTGCCAGCAGTGAAGAGCCTTATGGCTACACCTTC.

The chain uses TRBV6-6 and TRBJ2-1; 7 bases line up with TRBD2. The CDR3 consists of 14 residues. V lost 4 bases, J lost 10 bases, and 10 bases stayed unmatched. Germline V lookup: CDR1 MNHNY, CDR2 SVGAGI (reference sequence). CDR3 amino acids: CASSLRPAGGEQFF. The CDR3 DNA reads TGTGCCAGCAGTTTGCGACCGGCCGGGGGGGAGCAGTTCTTC.

The chain couples TRBV5-5 to TRBJ1-3, with D possibly being TRBD1 (6 bases). This CDR3 comprises 17 residues. Trimming pared 4 bases from V and 0 bases from J, leaving 17 bases between. Looked up from germline, CDR1 is SGHKS and CDR2 is YYEKEE (reference sequence). CDR3 sequence: CASSRAAGGGSGNTIYF. As DNA, the CDR3 is TGTGCCAGCAGCCGCGCCGCGGGGGGCGGCTCTGGAAACACCATATATTTT. The full variable domain, with the rest looked up from reference TRBV5-5 and TRBJ1-3, is DAGVTQSPTHLIKTRGQQVTLRCSPISGHKSVSWYQQVLGQGPQFIFQYYEKEERGRGNFPDRFSARQFPNYSSELNVNALLLGDSALYLCASSRAAGGGSGNTIYFGEGSWLTVV.

The V and J genes are TRBV7-9 and TRBJ2-3, with D perhaps matching TRBD2 (5 bases). Trimming pared 5 bases from V and 1 base from J, leaving 16 bases between. The CDR3 totals 16 residues. Germline V CDR1 and CDR2: SEHNR, FQNEAQ (reference sequence). CDR3 region: CASSLKRRLGTDTQYF. The DNA of the CDR3 is TGTGCCAGCAGCCTAAAGAGGAGGCTTGGCACAGATACGCAGTATTTT. Full variable domain (outside the CDR3, taken from reference TRBV7-9 and TRBJ2-3): DTGVSQNPRHKITKRGQNVTFRCDPISEHNRLYWYRQTLGQGPEFLTYFQNEAQLEKSRLLSDRFSAERPKGSFSTLEIQRTEQGDSAMYLCASSLKRRLGTDTQYFGPGTRLTVL.

J is TRBJ2-7 and V is TRBV29-1; TRBD1 matches 7 bases. The CDR3 spans 15 residues. Germline loops: CDR1 SQVTM, CDR2 ANQGSEA. Germline trimming cut 3 bases from V and 0 bases from J; bases unmatched to any gene: 8. CDR3 coding DNA: TGCAGCGTTGAGGATCCGACAGGGCCCTCCTACGAGCAGTACTTC. This encodes CSVEDPTGPSYEQYF.

This chain joins TRBV30 and TRBJ2-7; D is ambiguous. The germline V gene has CDR1 GTSNPN and CDR2 SVGIG (reference sequence). The V end was cut by 0 bases, the J end by 5 bases, with 8 bases between. The CDR3 has 12 residues. This CDR3 is CAWSVSGHEQYF. The CDR3 DNA reads TGTGCCTGGAGTGTCTCGGGCCACGAGCAGTACTTC.

This chain links TRBV15 with TRBJ2-5; the D is unclear. Germline lookup yields CDR1 LNHNV and CDR2 YYDKDF (reference sequence). The CDR3 length is 14 residues. The ends were cut back, 3 bases at V and 2 bases at J, with 10 bases in the middle. In DNA, the CDR3 is TGTGCCACCAGCAGGGACCATTATCAAGAGACCCAGTACTTC. Encoded protein: CATSRDHYQETQYF.

This chain links TRBV5-1 with TRBJ2-2, with TRBD1 as a possible D gene (6 bases). Trimming left V 1 base short and J 7 bases short, with 11 bases between. The length of the CDR3 is 14 residues. CDR1 and CDR2 from the germline V gene are SGHRS and YFSETQ. Here the CDR3 reads CASSLTGLGGELFF. The CDR3 DNA is TGCGCCAGCAGCTTGACAGGGCTGGGCGGGGAGCTGTTTTTT.

This clone was seen only once. The chain couples TRBV5-1 to TRBJ2-5, with TRBD2 matching 12 bases. The CDR3 has 18 residues. Germline CDR1 SGHRS, CDR2 YFSETQ. J gave up 5 bases and V 0 bases, and 11 bases lay outside the gene matches. DNA for the CDR3: TGCGCCAGCAGCTTGGGGAGACTAGCGGGAGTAGCATCGGAGACCCAGTACTTC. Translating gives CASSLGRLAGVASETQYF.

The chain recombines TRBV15 with TRBJ1-1; D gene unclear. V shed 0 bases and J shed 2 bases, with 10 bases lying between them. There are 15 residues in the CDR3. Germline CDR1 LNHNV, CDR2 YYDKDF (reference sequence). The CDR3 is CATSRDKGKNTEAFF. CDR3 sequence (DNA): TGTGCCACCAGCAGAGATAAGGGCAAAAACACTGAAGCTTTCTTT.

This clone appeared once. The V and J genes are TRBV9 and TRBJ2-2; D remains ambiguous. The CDR3 loop spans 13 amino acids. Trimming pared 1 base from V and 4 bases from J, leaving 5 bases between. Germline loops: CDR1 SGDLS, CDR2 YYNGEE. In nucleotides, the CDR3 is TGTGCCAGCAGCGTAAGGGTCACCGGGGAGCTGTTTTTT. This gives the protein CASSVRVTGELFF.

The DNA for the CDR3 is TGTGCCAGCACCCGAAGGGAGAACACCGGGGAGCTGTTTTTT. Protein product: CASTRRENTGELFF. This chain uses TRBV6-5 with TRBJ2-2; the D is unclear. Germline loops: CDR1 MNHEY, CDR2 SVGAGI. Trimming removed 7 bases at V and 1 base at J, with 10 bases between. CDR3 length: 14 amino acids.

The genes are TRBV4-1 and TRBJ1-3; D gene ambiguous. The CDR3 totals 13 residues. Germline V gene sequence: CDR1 MGHRA, CDR2 YSYEKL. With 4 bases removed from V and 7 bases from J, the gap between germline ends came to 11 bases. DNA of the CDR3: TGCGCCAGCAGCCTTGTGGTTGGGAACACCATATATTTT. It translates to CASSLVVGNTIYF.

DNA for the CDR3: TGTGCCAGCAGTGTGGTCTGGGAGTCTGAAGCTTTCTTT. Amino acid sequence: CASSVVWESEAFF. J is TRBJ1-1 and V is TRBV6-1; D remains ambiguous. Germline V gene sequence: CDR1 MNHNS, CDR2 SASEGT. CDR3 length: 13 residues. Deletions cut 4 bases from V and 6 bases from J, with 12 bases between.

This chain uses TRBV15 with TRBJ2-1; D possibly corresponds to TRBD2 (6 bases). CDR3 length: 13 amino acids. With 5 bases removed from V and 9 bases from J, the gap between germline ends came to 14 bases. Per germline, CDR1 LNHNV and CDR2 YYDKDF (reference sequence). The CDR3 DNA reads as TGTGCCACCAGCCTTATTATGGGGGGTGAGCAGTTCTTC. Amino acid sequence: CATSLIMGGEQFF.

About this clone itself: Other DNA sequences of this sample code for an identical CDR3. This chain uses TRBV11-3 with TRBJ2-5; D is uncertain. Germline values: CDR1 SGHNT, CDR2 YENEEA. The CDR3 is 14 residues long. Trimming removed 1 base at V and 4 bases at J, with 10 bases between. The DNA of the CDR3 is TGTGCCAGCAGCTTAGGGCCGAGAGGAGAGACCCAGTACTTC. It is translated as CASSLGPRGETQYF.

The V gene is TRBV15, the J gene TRBJ1-2; TRBD1 agrees at 8 bases. Germline CDR1 reads LNHNV; CDR2 reads YYDKDF (reference sequence). V shed 3 bases and J 0 bases; nucleotides not matched to a gene: 9. This CDR3 region has 17 residues. CDR3: CATSRMIRDRPNYGYTF. The CDR3 DNA reads as TGTGCCACCAGCAGGATGATCCGGGACAGGCCTAACTATGGCTACACCTTC.

To note about this clone: Given a much more abundant clone one base away, this may be a read error. The chain links TRBV6-5 to TRBJ2-7; 9 bases map to TRBD1. V gave up 4 bases and J gave up 2 bases; unmatched junction bases: 3. The germline V gene encodes CDR1 MNHEY and CDR2 SVGAGI. The CDR3 covers 14 residues. Here the CDR3 reads CASSWGQGPYEQYF. CDR3 sequence (DNA): TGTGCCAGCAGTTGGGGACAGGGTCCCTACGAGCAGTACTTC.

The DNA of the CDR3 is TGTGCCAGCAGTCCCTTAACCCCGGTCAGTTTAGGGGGCTACACCTTC. This gives the protein CASSPLTPVSLGGYTF. This chain joins TRBV28 and TRBJ1-2; D call uncertain. CDR3 length equals 16 residues. Germline CDR1 MDHEN, CDR2 SYDVKM. Between the trimmed V and J ends, which lost 5 bases and 8 bases, there was a span of 24 bases.

This chain connects TRBV6-5 to TRBJ2-3, with a tentative D call TRBD1 (6 bases). Germline-derived CDR1 and CDR2 are MNHEY and SVGAGI. The CDR3 covers 15 residues. V dropped 6 bases and J dropped 2 bases, with 15 bases sitting between them. CDR3 residues: CASRLSGAYTDTQYF. CDR3 DNA: TGTGCCAGCAGGTTGTCAGGGGCGTACACAGATACGCAGTATTTT.

V and J are TRBV4-3 and TRBJ2-1; a possible D gene is TRBD2 (6 bases). CDR3 length equals 16 residues. V lost 2 bases and J lost 9, with 20 bases in between. Germline CDR1 reads LGHNA; CDR2 reads YSLEER. The CDR3 region is CASSQTTGTPPFEQFF. CDR3 in DNA: TGCGCCAGCAGCCAAACAACCGGGACTCCTCCCTTTGAGCAGTTCTTC.